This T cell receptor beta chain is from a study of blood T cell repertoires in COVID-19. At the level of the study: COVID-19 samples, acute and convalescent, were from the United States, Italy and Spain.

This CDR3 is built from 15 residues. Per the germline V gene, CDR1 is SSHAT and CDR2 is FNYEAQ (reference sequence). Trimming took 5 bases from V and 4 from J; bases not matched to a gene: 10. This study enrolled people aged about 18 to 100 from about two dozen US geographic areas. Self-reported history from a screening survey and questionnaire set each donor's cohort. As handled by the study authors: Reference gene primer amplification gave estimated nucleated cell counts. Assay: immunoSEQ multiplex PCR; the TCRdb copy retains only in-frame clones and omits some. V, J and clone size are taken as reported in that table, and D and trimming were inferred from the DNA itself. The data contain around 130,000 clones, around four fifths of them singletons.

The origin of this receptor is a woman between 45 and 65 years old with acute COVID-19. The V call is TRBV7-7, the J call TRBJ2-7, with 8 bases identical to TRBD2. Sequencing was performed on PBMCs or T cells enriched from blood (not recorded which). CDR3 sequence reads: CASSRGLAHRYEQYF. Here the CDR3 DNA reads TGTGCCAGCAGCCGTGGACTAGCCCATAGGTACGAGCAGTACTTC.